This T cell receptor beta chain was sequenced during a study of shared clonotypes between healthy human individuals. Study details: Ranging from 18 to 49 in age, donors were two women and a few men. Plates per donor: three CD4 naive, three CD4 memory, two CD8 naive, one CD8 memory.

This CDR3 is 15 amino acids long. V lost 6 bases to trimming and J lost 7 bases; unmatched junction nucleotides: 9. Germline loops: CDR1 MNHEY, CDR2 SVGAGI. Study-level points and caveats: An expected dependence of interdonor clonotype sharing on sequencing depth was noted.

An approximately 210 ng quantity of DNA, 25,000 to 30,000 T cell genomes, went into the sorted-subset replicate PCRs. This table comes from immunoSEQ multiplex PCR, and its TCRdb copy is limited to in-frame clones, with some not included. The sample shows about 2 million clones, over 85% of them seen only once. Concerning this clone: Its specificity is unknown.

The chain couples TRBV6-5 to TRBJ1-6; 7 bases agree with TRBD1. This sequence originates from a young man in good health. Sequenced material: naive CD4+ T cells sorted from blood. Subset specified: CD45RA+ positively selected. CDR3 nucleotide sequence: TGTGCCAGCAGAGTCCCCGGGACAGCAAATTCACCCCTCCACTTT. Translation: CASRVPGTANSPLHF.